Sequencing of this TCR beta chain was carried out in a study of cytomegalovirus exposure and HLA in healthy donors. The study's findings and limits: In a later analysis, V- and J-gene trimming of beta chains associated with a DCLRE1C missense variant, replicated independently. Accurate predictions that matched the HLA-A and HLA-B alleles of most subjects were reportedly made from TCR beta sequences.

The length of the CDR3 is 14 residues. Trimming removed 6 bases from V and 7 bases from J; junction bases left unmatched: 9. The germline V gene encodes CDR1 KGHSH and CDR2 LQKENI. The PCR contained 60 Vbeta and 13 Jbeta primers. Data came from immunoSEQ multiplex PCR; TCRdb stores just in-frame clones and leaves some out. The sample contains over 100,000 clones, approximately 80% of which appear only once. Unrecorded immune exposures were likely, despite nominal health at sampling. Worth noting for this clone: The antigen is not known.

The origin of this receptor is a male donor in good health and CMV-seropositive. V usage is TRBV18 and J usage is TRBJ2-1, with TRBD1 identical over 7 bases. Sample: PBMCs. The CDR3 DNA is TGTGCCAGCTCTCCCAAGACAGGGAATAATGAGCAGTTCTTC. Protein: CASSPKTGNNEQFF.